Described below is a single T cell receptor (beta chain) sequence and its context. The data originate from a study of blood T cell repertoires in COVID-19. Background on the study: Acute-phase and convalescent COVID-19 samples originated in the United States, Italy and Spain.

Original data processing: Nucleated cell number was recorded as an estimate derived from reference gene primer amplification. The assay was immunoSEQ multiplex PCR, and TCRdb's table has in-frame clones only and misses some. V, J and clone size are taken as reported in that table, and D and trimming were inferred from the DNA itself. The table has approximately 250,000 clones, around nine tenths seen once; the top ten hold roughly 4.9%. This CDR3 region has 17 residues. V was clipped by 5 bases and J by 4 bases; unmatched bases: 7. Germline loops: CDR1 LNHDA, CDR2 SQIVND (reference sequence). A Seattle source enrolled patients during active infection and followed them longitudinally.

The sequenced sample was peripheral blood. The V call is TRBV19, the J call TRBJ2-1; TRBD2 aligns across 14 bases. The sequence came from a woman aged 60-75 years with COVID-19, enrolled during active disease. The CDR3 is CASSPRLAGGAYNEQFF. The CDR3 DNA follows: TGTGCCAGTAGTCCACGACTAGCGGGAGGGGCGTACAATGAGCAGTTCTTC.